This T cell receptor beta chain came from a study of post-analysis software for immune sequencing data. Study context: Relapsing-remitting, secondary progressive and progressive-relapsing courses of multiple sclerosis were included. Whole-study findings and limits: The F measure placed samples prepared in the same batch into strongly shared clusters. There was significantly lower normalized Chao1 diversity in multiple sclerosis patients than in controls. A few TRBV segments occurring more often in patients than controls included TRBV5-6, TRBV5-1 and TRBV20-1.

Incorporated into the TCR beta cDNA libraries were unique molecular identifiers, which served to reduce PCR and sequencing biases. Input amounts of roughly 0.85 to 10 million T cells were used. These gave around 500,000 cDNA molecules, so each molecule approximated one T cell. MiXCR, run by TCRdb on the PCR reads, gives a single entry per CDR3 protein. This sample yields roughly 870,000 distinct CDR3 sequences, of which roughly 50% are seen a single time; about 4.5% belongs to the top ten. Germline-derived CDR1 and CDR2 are SGHKS and YYEKEE (reference sequence). V lost 2 bases and J 0 bases, leaving 9 bases between the germline ends. CDR3 length equals 15 residues. This clonotype appeared a few times. As yet, its antigen is unknown.

Sequencing was performed on blood. V usage is TRBV5-5 and J usage is TRBJ2-1; TRBD2 is a possible D gene (6 bases). The TCR comes from a girl between 10 and 17 years old with multiple sclerosis. The CDR3 coding sequence is TGTGCCAGCAGCTTTCGGGAGAGCTCCTACAATGAGCAGTTCTTC. Its protein is CASSFRESSYNEQFF.